This is a list of T cell receptor beta chains from one sample in a study of blood T cell repertoires in COVID-19. Repertoires were generated with immunoSEQ multiplex PCR, while TCRdb's copy carries only in-frame clones and drops some. Among roughly 41,000 clones listed, approximately 82% were seen once. Sequenced sample: peripheral blood. All receptors derive from a woman of 80 years or more with acute or convalescent COVID-19. CDR3s include the opening cysteine and the closing phenylalanine or tryptophan. D genes are given only for firm matches. Some rows have no size entry. The others give once, few or many, or a class for an expanded clone.

V,J,D,size,CDR3,DNA
TRBV28,TRBJ1-4,.,.,CASRDSTNEKLFF,TGTGCCAGCAGGGACTCAACTAATGAAAAACTGTTTTTT
TRBV7-8,TRBJ2-3,.,.,CASSQNRADTQYF,TGTGCCAGCAGCCAGAACCGGGCAGATACGCAGTATTTT
TRBV3-1/TRBV3-2,TRBJ1-2,.,.,CASSHRGTDFSAGYTF,TGTGCCAGCAGCCACCGCGGGACCGACTTTTCGGCTGGCTACACCTTC
TRBV7-8,TRBJ2-7,.,.,CASSYLRQAGEQYF,TGTGCCAGCAGCTATTTACGACAGGCCGGCGAGCAGTACTTC
TRBV30,TRBJ2-2,.,.,CAWTRQAGGELFF,TGTGCCTGGACTCGACAGGCTGGCGGGGAGCTGTTTTTT
TRBV6-1,TRBJ1-5,TRBD1,.,CASSEGTGTGSTAQHF,TGTGCCAGCAGTGAGGGAACCGGGACAGGGAGTACGGCCCAGCATTTT
TRBV30,TRBJ1-1,.,.,CAWSVVGTITEAFF,TGTGCCTGGAGTGTCGTAGGGACTATCACTGAAGCTTTCTTT
TRBV10-1,TRBJ1-6,.,once,CASTPSNGDTGFITLHF,TGCGCCAGCACCCCATCAAATGGGGACACGGGGTTTATAACCCTCCACTTT
TRBV4-3,TRBJ1-2,TRBD1,.,CASSSRQGDGVGAGGYTF,TGCGCCAGCAGCTCGCGACAGGGGGACGGAGTCGGTGCGGGGGGCTACACCTTC
TRBV2,TRBJ2-1,TRBD1,once,CASSATPIRTGWNEQFF,TGTGCCAGCAGCGCCACCCCCATCCGGACAGGGTGGAATGAGCAGTTCTTC
TRBV19,TRBJ1-2,TRBD1,.,CASISSPGTGIYGYTF,TGTGCCAGTATCTCATCCCCAGGGACAGGGATTTATGGCTACACCTTC
TRBV7-8,TRBJ1-2,.,.,CASSTGGDYGYTF,TGTGCCAGCAGCACGGGGGGCGACTATGGCTACACCTTC
TRBV10-3,TRBJ2-7,TRBD1,.,CAISVGTGSYEQYF,TGTGCCATCAGTGTCGGGACAGGGTCGTACGAGCAGTACTTC
TRBV12-3/TRBV12-4,TRBJ2-3,.,.,CASRRGTDTQYF,TGTGCCAGCAGGAGGGGGACAGATACGCAGTATTTT
TRBV7-9,TRBJ2-5,.,.,CASSTGTLAETQYF,TGTGCCAGCAGCACAGGTACTCTGGCGGAGACCCAGTACTTC
TRBV18,TRBJ2-2,TRBD1,.,CASSPLDRVNTGELFF,TGTGCCAGCTCACCTCTTGACAGGGTGAACACCGGGGAGCTGTTTTTT